This is a list of T cell receptor beta chains from one sample in a study of blood T cell repertoires in COVID-19. Profiled with immunoSEQ multiplex PCR; TCRdb holds only in-frame clones, not every one. The repertoire holds 150,000 to 200,000 clones, 65% to 85% seen once, with roughly 4.9% in the top ten. The specimen sequenced was PBMCs or T cells enriched from blood (not recorded which). The receptors here all came from a man in his sixties or seventies who had been exposed to COVID-19. CDR3s include the opening cysteine and the closing phenylalanine or tryptophan. The order of the fields is clone size, V gene, J gene, D gene, CDR3 DNA, CDR3 protein. A D gene is named only where the DNA matches it firmly. Not every row has a clone size; where given, it reads once, few, many or a size class.

clone size: NA
V gene: TRBV5-6
J gene: TRBJ2-2
D gene: TRBD1
CDR3 DNA: TGTGCCAGCAGCTTTTTCACCGACAGGGTAGGTAGAGTCACCGGGGAGCTGTTTTTT
CDR3 protein: CASSFFTDRVGRVTGELFF

clone size: once
V gene: TRBV25-1
J gene: TRBJ2-2
D gene: TRBD2
CDR3 DNA: TGTGCCAGCAGAGGGAGCGGGGCGAACACCGGGGAGCTGTTTTTT
CDR3 protein: CASRGSGANTGELFF

clone size: NA
V gene: TRBV19
J gene: TRBJ1-1
D gene: TRBD1
CDR3 DNA: TGTGCCAGTAGTAGGGGACAGGGGGCTGAAGCTTTCTTT
CDR3 protein: CASSRGQGAEAFF

clone size: once
V gene: TRBV7-9
J gene: TRBJ2-3
D gene: TRBD2
CDR3 DNA: TGTGCCAGCAGCGCCGCCCCGAGGACTAGCGGGTACCTCACAGATACGCAGTATTTT
CDR3 protein: CASSAAPRTSGYLTDTQYF

clone size: NA
V gene: TRBV5-1
J gene: TRBJ2-7
D gene: TRBD2
CDR3 DNA: TGCGCCAGCAGCTTGGGACTAGCGGGGTGGGAGCAGTACTTC
CDR3 protein: CASSLGLAGWEQYF

clone size: NA
V gene: TRBV30
J gene: TRBJ1-2
D gene: NA
CDR3 DNA: TGTGCCTGGAGTGTACTGGCAGGCTATGGCTACACCTTC
CDR3 protein: CAWSVLAGYGYTF

clone size: NA
V gene: TRBV20-1
J gene: TRBJ2-7
D gene: NA
CDR3 DNA: TGCAGTGCTAGTGAGGGAGGGGGACAGTACTTC
CDR3 protein: CSASEGGGQYF

clone size: NA
V gene: TRBV11-2
J gene: TRBJ2-7
D gene: NA
CDR3 DNA: TGTGCCAGCAGCTTAGAACGAAGGACAAGCCCCTACTCCTACGAGCAGTACTTC
CDR3 protein: CASSLERRTSPYSYEQYF

clone size: NA
V gene: TRBV29-1
J gene: TRBJ2-2
D gene: NA
CDR3 DNA: TGCAGCGTTGACCGGGGAAGGACCGGGGAGCTGTTTTTT
CDR3 protein: CSVDRGRTGELFF

clone size: NA
V gene: TRBV7-9
J gene: TRBJ2-7
D gene: TRBD1
CDR3 DNA: TGTGCCAGCAGTCCGGGGTTTAGACAGGGGATTTACGAGCAGTACTTC
CDR3 protein: CASSPGFRQGIYEQYF

clone size: many
V gene: TRBV9
J gene: TRBJ2-2
D gene: NA
CDR3 DNA: TGTGCCAGCAGCGTAGCCCCTCAGGCCGGGGAGCTGTTTTTT
CDR3 protein: CASSVAPQAGELFF

clone size: NA
V gene: TRBV19
J gene: TRBJ2-1
D gene: TRBD1
CDR3 DNA: TGTGCCAGTCAAACAGGGGTAAATGAGCAGTTCTTC
CDR3 protein: CASQTGVNEQFF

clone size: NA
V gene: TRBV19
J gene: TRBJ2-7
D gene: NA
CDR3 DNA: TGTGCCAGTAGCCCCGGCTCTGGGGCCTCCTACGAGCAGTACTTC
CDR3 protein: CASSPGSGASYEQYF

clone size: few
V gene: TRBV28
J gene: TRBJ1-2
D gene: NA
CDR3 DNA: TGTGCCAGCAGCCGGGGGGGAAGGAACGGCTACACCTTC
CDR3 protein: CASSRGGRNGYTF

clone size: NA
V gene: TRBV28
J gene: TRBJ2-3
D gene: TRBD2
CDR3 DNA: TGTGCCAGCAGTCTCCCCCTGCCGGGACTAGCGGGAGTGTTTGCAGATACGCAGTATTTT
CDR3 protein: CASSLPLPGLAGVFADTQYF

clone size: NA
V gene: TRBV19
J gene: TRBJ2-1
D gene: TRBD2
CDR3 DNA: TGTGCCAGTAGTTCCTTTAGCGGGACTAGTTACAATGAGCAGTTCTTC
CDR3 protein: CASSSFSGTSYNEQFF

clone size: NA
V gene: TRBV6-5
J gene: TRBJ2-5
D gene: TRBD2
CDR3 DNA: TGTGCCAGCAGTCGTACTAGCGGGAGAGGCGAGACCCAGTACTTC
CDR3 protein: CASSRTSGRGETQYF

clone size: NA
V gene: TRBV5-4
J gene: TRBJ2-1
D gene: TRBD1
CDR3 DNA: TGTGCCAGCAACCCTGGACAGGAACCCAATGAGCAGTTCTTC
CDR3 protein: CASNPGQEPNEQFF

clone size: NA
V gene: TRBV5-6
J gene: TRBJ1-2
D gene: NA
CDR3 DNA: TGTGCCAGCAGCTTCCTCGCAGATACTAGTTATGGCTACACCTTC
CDR3 protein: CASSFLADTSYGYTF

clone size: NA
V gene: TRBV4-3
J gene: TRBJ2-5
D gene: NA
CDR3 DNA: TGCGCCAGCAGCCAAGGCGGGCAAGAGACCCAGTACTTC
CDR3 protein: CASSQGGQETQYF

clone size: NA
V gene: TRBV19
J gene: TRBJ2-7
D gene: TRBD1
CDR3 DNA: TGTGCCAGCGCCTCACTGACAGGGGGCGACGAGCAGTACTTC
CDR3 protein: CASASLTGGDEQYF

clone size: NA
V gene: TRBV19
J gene: TRBJ1-2
D gene: NA
CDR3 DNA: TGTGCCAGTAGTGATCGCGGGGGGCTAAGCTATGGCTACACCTTC
CDR3 protein: CASSDRGGLSYGYTF

clone size: NA
V gene: TRBV11-1
J gene: TRBJ2-5
D gene: NA
CDR3 DNA: TGTGCCAGCAGCGATGCGGGACAGCAAGAGACCCAGTACTTC
CDR3 protein: CASSDAGQQETQYF

clone size: NA
V gene: TRBV19
J gene: TRBJ2-3
D gene: TRBD2
CDR3 DNA: TGTGCCAGTAGGGCTAGCGGGAGAGGGAGAGATACGCAGTATTTT
CDR3 protein: CASRASGRGRDTQYF

clone size: NA
V gene: TRBV5-4
J gene: TRBJ2-5
D gene: NA
CDR3 DNA: TGTGCCAGCAGCCGGGACCGGGGGGAGACCCAGTACTTC
CDR3 protein: CASSRDRGETQYF

clone size: NA
V gene: TRBV29-1
J gene: TRBJ1-1
D gene: TRBD1
CDR3 DNA: TGCAGCGTTGACCGGACAGGCGTCACTGAAGCTTTCTTT
CDR3 protein: CSVDRTGVTEAFF

clone size: NA
V gene: TRBV27
J gene: TRBJ2-1
D gene: TRBD1
CDR3 DNA: TGTGCCAGCAAAAGGGAGGGGACAGGGGGACTCCCGCAGTTCTTC
CDR3 protein: CASKREGTGGLPQFF

clone size: NA
V gene: TRBV4-3
J gene: TRBJ2-7
D gene: TRBD1
CDR3 DNA: TGCGCCAGCAGCCAAGACCGGACAGGGCTCAACTACGAGCAGTACTTC
CDR3 protein: CASSQDRTGLNYEQYF

clone size: once
V gene: TRBV4-1
J gene: TRBJ1-5
D gene: TRBD1
CDR3 DNA: TGCGCCAGCAGCCAGCAGGTTGTACTACAGGGGGTAGGCAATCAGCCCCAGCATTTT
CDR3 protein: CASSQQVVLQGVGNQPQHF

clone size: NA
V gene: TRBV5-4
J gene: TRBJ2-3
D gene: NA
CDR3 DNA: TGTGCCAGCAGCCCCGGAGGGACCGACCCCCCACATACGCAGTATTTT
CDR3 protein: CASSPGGTDPPHTQYF

clone size: NA
V gene: TRBV29-1
J gene: TRBJ2-1
D gene: TRBD2
CDR3 DNA: TGCAGCGTCATACTAGCGGGACTTGGAGATGAGCAGTTCTTC
CDR3 protein: CSVILAGLGDEQFF

clone size: few
V gene: TRBV27
J gene: TRBJ1-1
D gene: NA
CDR3 DNA: TGTGCCAGCAGTTCCCCGGCTGCAGGGGAGGGGGATGAAGCTTTCTTT
CDR3 protein: CASSSPAAGEGDEAFF

clone size: NA
V gene: TRBV2
J gene: TRBJ2-3
D gene: TRBD1
CDR3 DNA: TGTGCCAGCAGTGAAGCGGGGATACAGGGGGTGGTCACAGATACGCAGTATTTT
CDR3 protein: CASSEAGIQGVVTDTQYF

clone size: once
V gene: TRBV7-2
J gene: TRBJ2-6
D gene: NA
CDR3 DNA: TGTGCCAGCAGCTTACGGTCAGGAGGGGCCAACGTCCTGACTTTC
CDR3 protein: CASSLRSGGANVLTF

clone size: NA
V gene: TRBV18
J gene: TRBJ1-6
D gene: TRBD1
CDR3 DNA: TGTGCCAGCTCACCATTCGGACAGGGGAATAATTCACCCCTCCACTTT
CDR3 protein: CASSPFGQGNNSPLHF

clone size: NA
V gene: TRBV10-3
J gene: TRBJ2-7
D gene: TRBD1
CDR3 DNA: TGTGCCATCAAGGGGGCCGGGACAGGGACCAACGAGCAGTACTTC
CDR3 protein: CAIKGAGTGTNEQYF

clone size: few
V gene: TRBV4-3
J gene: TRBJ2-7
D gene: NA
CDR3 DNA: TGCGCCAGCAGCCAAGACTTGAGGGTCGAGCAGTACTTC
CDR3 protein: CASSQDLRVEQYF

clone size: NA
V gene: TRBV5-1
J gene: TRBJ2-5
D gene: NA
CDR3 DNA: TGCGCCAGCAACCTTGTCGGACAGTCACAAGAGACCCAGTACTTC
CDR3 protein: CASNLVGQSQETQYF

clone size: once
V gene: TRBV6-1
J gene: TRBJ2-7
D gene: NA
CDR3 DNA: TGTGCCAGCAGTGAACCGGCAGGCGAGCAGTACTTC
CDR3 protein: CASSEPAGEQYF

clone size: few
V gene: TRBV25-1
J gene: TRBJ2-7
D gene: NA
CDR3 DNA: TGTGCCAGCAGCGCCAACCGGGACACAAACTACGAGCAGTACTTC
CDR3 protein: CASSANRDTNYEQYF

clone size: NA
V gene: TRBV6-5
J gene: TRBJ1-6
D gene: TRBD1
CDR3 DNA: TGTGCCAGCAGTCTCGGGACAGTTTATAATTCACCCCTCCACTTT
CDR3 protein: CASSLGTVYNSPLHF

clone size: NA
V gene: TRBV11-2
J gene: TRBJ2-1
D gene: NA
CDR3 DNA: TGTGCCAGCAGCCCTCTTAGCGGCAAGTCCTACAATGAGCAGTTCTTC
CDR3 protein: CASSPLSGKSYNEQFF

clone size: NA
V gene: TRBV3-1/TRBV3-2
J gene: TRBJ1-2
D gene: TRBD1
CDR3 DNA: TGTGCCAGCAGCCCCTCCGACAGGGGAAACTATGGCTACACCTTC
CDR3 protein: CASSPSDRGNYGYTF

clone size: few
V gene: TRBV5-1
J gene: TRBJ2-1
D gene: TRBD2
CDR3 DNA: TGCGCCAGCAGCTTGACTAGCGGGATAGGGGATGAGCAGTTCTTC
CDR3 protein: CASSLTSGIGDEQFF

clone size: few
V gene: TRBV10-3
J gene: TRBJ2-1
D gene: TRBD2
CDR3 DNA: TGTGCCATCAGTGGGGCTCTACTAGCGGGAGATCTTCATGAGCAGTTCTTC
CDR3 protein: CAISGALLAGDLHEQFF

clone size: NA
V gene: TRBV28
J gene: TRBJ1-1
D gene: NA
CDR3 DNA: TGTGCCAGCACCCTGGGGGGGGTGCGGGCTTTCTTT
CDR3 protein: CASTLGGVRAFF

clone size: NA
V gene: TRBV5-6
J gene: TRBJ1-4
D gene: NA
CDR3 DNA: TGTGCCAGCAGCTTGATCGGGGGTGAAGAAAAACTGTTTTTT
CDR3 protein: CASSLIGGEEKLFF

clone size: once
V gene: TRBV10-3
J gene: TRBJ2-3
D gene: NA
CDR3 DNA: TGTGCCATCAGTGAGTCGTTTTCCGGGGACACAGATACGCAGTATTTT
CDR3 protein: CAISESFSGDTDTQYF

clone size: NA
V gene: TRBV3-1/TRBV3-2
J gene: TRBJ1-5
D gene: NA
CDR3 DNA: TGTGCCAGCAGCCAAGCGGGAGGCCATCAGCCCCAGCATTTT
CDR3 protein: CASSQAGGHQPQHF

clone size: once
V gene: TRBV5-4
J gene: TRBJ2-3
D gene: NA
CDR3 DNA: TGTGCCAGCAGCCCAGGGCGCACAGATACGCAGTATTTT
CDR3 protein: CASSPGRTDTQYF

clone size: NA
V gene: TRBV7-2
J gene: TRBJ2-1
D gene: TRBD2
CDR3 DNA: TGTGCCAGCAGCTCGTCTAGCGGGTCCTACAATGAGCAGTTCTTC
CDR3 protein: CASSSSSGSYNEQFF

clone size: NA
V gene: TRBV6-5
J gene: TRBJ2-5
D gene: NA
CDR3 DNA: TGTGCCAGCAGTTGGGGGCGGGAGACCCAGTACTTC
CDR3 protein: CASSWGRETQYF

clone size: NA
V gene: TRBV7-8
J gene: TRBJ2-3
D gene: NA
CDR3 DNA: TGTGCCAGCACTAAAGGCGGTTATACGCAGTATTTT
CDR3 protein: CASTKGGYTQYF

clone size: NA
V gene: TRBV4-3
J gene: TRBJ1-1
D gene: NA
CDR3 DNA: TGCGCCAGCAGCCGAATAGGGGGAGACACTGAAGCTTTCTTT
CDR3 protein: CASSRIGGDTEAFF

clone size: few
V gene: TRBV5-4
J gene: TRBJ1-2
D gene: NA
CDR3 DNA: TGTGCCAGCAGCTTGGCGGGGGGGCCGGGAGGAAACTATGGCTACACCTTC
CDR3 protein: CASSLAGGPGGNYGYTF

clone size: NA
V gene: TRBV24-1
J gene: TRBJ2-2
D gene: TRBD2
CDR3 DNA: TGTGCCACCAAAGAGGGGACTAGCCTCACCGGGGAGCTGTTTTTT
CDR3 protein: CATKEGTSLTGELFF

clone size: NA
V gene: TRBV28
J gene: TRBJ1-1
D gene: NA
CDR3 DNA: TGTGCCAGCAGTTACTGGGGGGACACTGAAGCTTTCTTT
CDR3 protein: CASSYWGDTEAFF

clone size: NA
V gene: TRBV7-9
J gene: TRBJ1-1
D gene: NA
CDR3 DNA: TGTGCCAGCAGCTTACGGTGGCAGGGCACTGAAGCTTTCTTT
CDR3 protein: CASSLRWQGTEAFF